This T cell receptor (beta chain) was sequenced during a study of blood T cell repertoires in COVID-19. The study recruited people aged about 18 to 89 years across 20 to 30 US areas. Profiled with immunoSEQ multiplex PCR; TCRdb holds only in-frame clones, not every one. The table has approximately 300,000 clones, more than 85% seen once. The sequencing input was PBMCs or T cells enriched from blood (not recorded which). This TCR came from a woman under 40 who had been exposed to COVID-19.

CDR3 DNA sequence: TGCAGCGTTGCCGGACAGGGCTCTTACAATGAGCAGTTCTTC. Protein sequence: CSVAGQGSYNEQFF. This rearrangement joins TRBV29-1 to TRBJ2-1, with 8 bases identical to TRBD1. The germline V gene has CDR1 SQVTM and CDR2 ANQGSEA. After removal of 4 bases from V and 4 bases from J, the junction contained 6 bases not matched to a gene. This CDR3 has 14 amino acids.